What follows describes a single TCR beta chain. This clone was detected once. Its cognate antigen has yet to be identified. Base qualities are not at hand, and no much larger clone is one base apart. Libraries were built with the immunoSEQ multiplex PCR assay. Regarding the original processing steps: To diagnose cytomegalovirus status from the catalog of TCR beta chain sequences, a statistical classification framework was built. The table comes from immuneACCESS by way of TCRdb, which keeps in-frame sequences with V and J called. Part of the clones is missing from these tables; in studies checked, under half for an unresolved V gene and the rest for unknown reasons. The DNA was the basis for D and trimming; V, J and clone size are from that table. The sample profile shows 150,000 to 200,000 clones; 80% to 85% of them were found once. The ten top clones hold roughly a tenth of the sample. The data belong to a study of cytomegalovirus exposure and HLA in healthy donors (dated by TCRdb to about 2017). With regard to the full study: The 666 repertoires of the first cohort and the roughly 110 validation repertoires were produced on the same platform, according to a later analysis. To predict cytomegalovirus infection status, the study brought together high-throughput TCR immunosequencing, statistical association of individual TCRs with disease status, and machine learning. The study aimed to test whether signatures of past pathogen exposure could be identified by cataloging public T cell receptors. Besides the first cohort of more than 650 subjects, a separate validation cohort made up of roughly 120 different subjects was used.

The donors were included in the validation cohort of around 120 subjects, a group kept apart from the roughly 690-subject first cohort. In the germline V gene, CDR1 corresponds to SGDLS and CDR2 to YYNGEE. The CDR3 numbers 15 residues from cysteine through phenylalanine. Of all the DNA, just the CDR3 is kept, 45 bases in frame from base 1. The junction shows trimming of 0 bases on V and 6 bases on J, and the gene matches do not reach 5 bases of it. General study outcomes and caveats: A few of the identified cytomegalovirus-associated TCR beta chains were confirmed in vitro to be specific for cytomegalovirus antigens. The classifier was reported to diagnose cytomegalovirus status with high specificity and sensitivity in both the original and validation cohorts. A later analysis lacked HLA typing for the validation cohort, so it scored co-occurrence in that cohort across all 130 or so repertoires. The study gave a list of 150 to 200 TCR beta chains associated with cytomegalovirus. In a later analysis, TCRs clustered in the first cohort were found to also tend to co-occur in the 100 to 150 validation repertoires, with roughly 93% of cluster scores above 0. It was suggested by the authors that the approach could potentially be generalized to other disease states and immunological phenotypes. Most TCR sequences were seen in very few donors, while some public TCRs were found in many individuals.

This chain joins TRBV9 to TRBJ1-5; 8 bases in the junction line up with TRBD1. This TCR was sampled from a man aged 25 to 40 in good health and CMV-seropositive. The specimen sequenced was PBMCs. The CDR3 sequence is CASSVDSGQGQPQHF. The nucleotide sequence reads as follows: TGTGCCAGCAGCGTAGATTCTGGACAGGGTCAGCCCCAGCATTTT.